These T cell receptor beta chains were read from a single sample in a study of T-cell reconstitution after alpha-beta-depleted transplantation in children. TCRdb called the PCR reads again in MiXCR, with one record for every CDR3 protein. The table lists about 200,000 distinct CDR3 sequences, approximately 6% of them singletons. The source material was PBMCs, sampled before TCRalphabeta/CD19-depleted stem cell transplant. The receptors originated from a girl under two years old with combined immunodeficiency, due to receive a stem cell transplant. Both conserved end residues are part of each CDR3. Fields, in order: D gene, J gene, clone size, V gene, CDR3 protein, CDR3 DNA. A D gene is named only where the DNA matches it firmly. Only part of the rows carry a size: once, few, many, or a class if the clone is expanded.

d_gene: .
j_gene: TRBJ2-1
abundance: many
v_gene: TRBV20-1
CDR3aa: CSAPVLGAQVGGQFF
CDR3nt: TGCAGTGCCCCCGTCTTGGGAGCGCAAGTGGGGGGGCAGTTCTTC

d_gene: .
j_gene: TRBJ2-3
abundance: many
v_gene: TRBV4-1
CDR3aa: CASSQFRDSRDTQYF
CDR3nt: TGCGCCAGCAGCCAATTTCGGGACTCGCGGGATACGCAGTATTTT

d_gene: .
j_gene: TRBJ2-1
abundance: many
v_gene: TRBV4-2
CDR3aa: CASSQEGWTGGDEQFF
CDR3nt: TGTGCCAGCAGCCAAGAGGGGTGGACTGGGGGCGATGAGCAGTTCTTC

d_gene: .
j_gene: TRBJ2-7
abundance: many
v_gene: TRBV28
CDR3aa: CASSRWSGAVEQYF
CDR3nt: TGTGCCAGCAGCCGTTGGTCCGGGGCTGTCGAGCAGTACTTC

d_gene: .
j_gene: TRBJ2-3
abundance: few
v_gene: TRBV5-4
CDR3aa: CASSHVLGGAPDTQYF
CDR3nt: TGTGCCAGCAGCCATGTCTTGGGGGGCGCGCCAGATACGCAGTATTTT

d_gene: .
j_gene: TRBJ2-7
abundance: many
v_gene: TRBV18
CDR3aa: CASSPGVGPGNSEQYF
CDR3nt: TGTGCCAGCTCACCAGGAGTCGGGCCAGGGAATAGCGAGCAGTACTTC

d_gene: .
j_gene: TRBJ2-1
abundance: many
v_gene: TRBV4-3
CDR3aa: CASSHTPGVYNEQFF
CDR3nt: TGCGCCAGCAGCCACACCCCTGGGGTGTACAATGAGCAGTTCTTC

d_gene: TRBD2
j_gene: TRBJ2-1
abundance: many
v_gene: TRBV9
CDR3aa: CASSVANFPGGGANEQFF
CDR3nt: TGTGCCAGCAGCGTTGCGAATTTTCCGGGCGGGGGGGCGAATGAGCAGTTCTTC

d_gene: TRBD2
j_gene: TRBJ2-1
abundance: many
v_gene: TRBV24-1
CDR3aa: CATSDPGLERDNEQFF
CDR3nt: TGTGCCACCAGTGACCCCGGACTAGAACGAGACAATGAGCAGTTCTTC

d_gene: .
j_gene: TRBJ2-1
abundance: few
v_gene: TRBV7-2
CDR3aa: CASSPFPWGEQFF
CDR3nt: TGTGCCAGCAGCCCATTCCCCTGGGGGGAGCAGTTCTTC

d_gene: .
j_gene: TRBJ1-1
abundance: many
v_gene: TRBV27
CDR3aa: CASNQGNLLNTEAFF
CDR3nt: TGTGCCAGCAACCAGGGAAACCTTCTGAACACTGAAGCTTTCTTT

d_gene: TRBD2
j_gene: TRBJ2-3
abundance: many
v_gene: TRBV7-8
CDR3aa: CASVPGLAGYTDTQYF
CDR3nt: TGTGCCAGCGTCCCGGGACTAGCGGGGTACACAGATACGCAGTATTTT

d_gene: TRBD2
j_gene: TRBJ2-7
abundance: few
v_gene: TRBV7-2
CDR3aa: CASSSHSGLGMAGGPSYEQYF
CDR3nt: TGTGCCAGCAGCTCCCACAGCGGACTTGGAATGGCGGGGGGTCCGTCCTACGAGCAGTACTTC

d_gene: .
j_gene: TRBJ1-1
abundance: many
v_gene: TRBV4-2
CDR3aa: CASSQDGGRVGERNTEAFF
CDR3nt: TGTGCCAGCAGCCAAGATGGAGGTCGGGTTGGGGAGAGGAACACTGAAGCTTTCTTT

d_gene: TRBD1
j_gene: TRBJ1-6
abundance: .
v_gene: TRBV12-3/TRBV12-4
CDR3aa: CASSLYSGTGASPLHF
CDR3nt: TGTGCCAGCAGTTTATACTCTGGGACAGGGGCTTCACCCCTCCACTTT

d_gene: TRBD2
j_gene: TRBJ2-1
abundance: many
v_gene: TRBV5-6
CDR3aa: CASSLYMGLAPYNEQFF
CDR3nt: TGTGCCAGCAGCTTGTATATGGGACTAGCCCCTTACAATGAGCAGTTCTTC

d_gene: .
j_gene: TRBJ1-5
abundance: many
v_gene: TRBV28
CDR3aa: CASSRSRGNQPQHF
CDR3nt: TGTGCCAGCAGCCGCTCAAGGGGCAATCAGCCCCAGCATTTT

d_gene: .
j_gene: TRBJ1-6
abundance: many
v_gene: TRBV20-1
CDR3aa: CSATALAVSNSPLHF
CDR3nt: TGCAGTGCTACCGCGTTGGCAGTCTCCAATTCACCCCTCCACTTT

d_gene: .
j_gene: TRBJ2-3
abundance: many
v_gene: TRBV20-1
CDR3aa: CSASSGAIGDTQYF
CDR3nt: TGCAGTGCTAGTTCGGGGGCAATCGGAGATACGCAGTATTTT

d_gene: TRBD2
j_gene: TRBJ2-7
abundance: many
v_gene: TRBV4-3
CDR3aa: CASSQVSGGRTYEQYF
CDR3nt: TGCGCCAGCAGCCAAGTTAGCGGGGGTCGGACCTACGAGCAGTACTTC

d_gene: TRBD1
j_gene: TRBJ2-3
abundance: many
v_gene: TRBV20-1
CDR3aa: CSASRTGTDTQYF
CDR3nt: TGCAGTGCTAGTCGGACAGGAACAGATACGCAGTATTTT

d_gene: TRBD2
j_gene: TRBJ2-7
abundance: many
v_gene: TRBV6-2/TRBV6-3
CDR3aa: CASSFDPGLADLKYYEQYF
CDR3nt: TGTGCCAGCAGTTTTGATCCGGGACTAGCAGACTTAAAATACTACGAGCAGTACTTC

d_gene: .
j_gene: TRBJ2-7
abundance: few
v_gene: TRBV28
CDR3aa: CASSLPWGPRGEQYF
CDR3nt: TGTGCCAGCAGTTTACCCTGGGGACCCAGAGGCGAGCAGTACTTC

d_gene: TRBD2
j_gene: TRBJ2-3
abundance: many
v_gene: TRBV6-2/TRBV6-3
CDR3aa: CASSWTSGYILTDTQYF
CDR3nt: TGTGCCAGCAGCTGGACTAGCGGGTATATCCTCACAGATACGCAGTATTTT